A selection of T cell receptor beta chains follows, all from one sample in a study of cytomegalovirus exposure and HLA in healthy donors. Sequencing used immunoSEQ multiplex PCR; TCRdb keeps in-frame clones, though not all of them. The sample contains over 60,000 clones, roughly 82% of which appear only once. The sample taken for sequencing was PBMCs. The receptors derive from an older man in good health and CMV-seronegative. Each CDR3 is given with its conserved first and last residue. The D gene is left open where the match is weak.

v_gene: TRBV19
d_gene: .
j_gene: TRBJ1-5
CDR3nt: TGTGCCAGTAGTATAGATGTAAATCAGCCCCAGCATTTT
CDR3aa: CASSIDVNQPQHF

v_gene: TRBV10-3
d_gene: TRBD1
j_gene: TRBJ1-5
CDR3nt: TGTGCCACCAAAGGGACAGCTAGCAATCAGCCCCAGCATTTT
CDR3aa: CATKGTASNQPQHF

v_gene: TRBV5-1
d_gene: .
j_gene: TRBJ2-7
CDR3nt: TGCGCCAGCAGCTTCGAGCCGAGCTCCTACGAGCAGTACTTC
CDR3aa: CASSFEPSSYEQYF

v_gene: TRBV5-1
d_gene: .
j_gene: TRBJ1-6
CDR3nt: TGCGCCAGCAGCTCAACGGGCCTAGCTAATTCACCCCTCCACTTT
CDR3aa: CASSSTGLANSPLHF

v_gene: TRBV15
d_gene: .
j_gene: TRBJ2-2
CDR3nt: TGTGCCACCAGGTCTGCCGGGACTTTCACCGGGGAGCTGTTTTTT
CDR3aa: CATRSAGTFTGELFF

v_gene: TRBV7-2
d_gene: TRBD1
j_gene: TRBJ1-3
CDR3nt: TGTGCCAGCAGCCCAGGGGGTCGCGGAAACACCATATATTTT
CDR3aa: CASSPGGRGNTIYF

v_gene: TRBV5-1
d_gene: TRBD1
j_gene: TRBJ2-7
CDR3nt: TGCGCCAGCAGGAACCCGGGACAGGGCTACGAGCAGTACTTC
CDR3aa: CASRNPGQGYEQYF

v_gene: TRBV28
d_gene: .
j_gene: TRBJ2-7
CDR3nt: TGTGCCAGCACAATGGGGCGCTTAGTCGAGCAGTACTTC
CDR3aa: CASTMGRLVEQYF

v_gene: TRBV5-1
d_gene: TRBD1
j_gene: TRBJ1-3
CDR3nt: TGCGCCATCACGGACAGGTTTGGAAACACCATATATTTT
CDR3aa: CAITDRFGNTIYF

v_gene: TRBV5-1
d_gene: .
j_gene: TRBJ2-5
CDR3nt: TGCGCCAGCAGCTTACCCGGGGAAGAGACCCAGTACTTC
CDR3aa: CASSLPGEETQYF